This T cell receptor (beta chain) was captured by sequencing in a study of beta chain features in type 1 diabetes. Study-wide findings and caveats: Fewer junction insertions and more nucleotide deletions appeared in type 1 diabetes patients.

Every isolated RNA sample was fully reverse transcribed, so sequencing captured expressed TCRB transcripts. The data were produced by immunoSEQ multiplex PCR, yet TCRdb's version contains in-frame clones alone and is incomplete. The sample records around 160,000 clones, approximately 52% being singletons. The ends were cut back, 1 base at V and 5 bases at J, with 5 bases in the middle. Germline V gene lookup returns CDR1 SGHAT and CDR2 FQNNGV. CDR3 size: 12 residues. In the case of this clone: What it binds is unknown.

The sequenced material came from Tregs from blood. The clonotype comes from a man younger than 35 in good health. V usage is TRBV11-2 and J usage is TRBJ1-2, with D unresolved. The CDR3 bases are TGTGCCAGCAGCTTAGGGCTGTATGGCTACACCTTC. Protein product: CASSLGLYGYTF.